Following are 25 T cell receptor beta chains from one sample sequenced in a study of shared clonotypes between healthy human individuals. Naive CD8 populations comprised CD45RO-negative cells positively selected for CCR7, excluding terminally differentiated effector memory CD45RA+ cells. Assay used: immunoSEQ multiplex PCR; TCRdb lists only in-frame clones, some missing. The data contain about 2 million clones, about 95% of them singletons. Specimen: naive CD8+ T cells sorted from blood. The source of these receptors is a man between 18 and 29 years old in good health.

The V and J genes are TRBV7-9 and TRBJ2-3; 9 positions agree with TRBD2. V shed 5 bases and J 6 bases; nucleotides not matched to a gene: 9. CDR1 SEHNR and CDR2 FQNEAQ come from the germline V gene (reference sequence). This CDR3 contains 15 residues. CDR3 bases: TGTGCCAGCAGCGCACTAGCGGGCTACAGCGATACGCAGTATTTT. This codes for CASSALAGYSDTQYF.

V gene TRBV28 combines with J gene TRBJ2-2; 11 bases are shared with TRBD1. Per the germline V gene, CDR1 is MDHEN and CDR2 is SYDVKM. The CDR3 runs 16 residues. The junction had 7 bases not matched to a gene; V was cut back by 4 bases and J by 6 bases. The CDR3 DNA sequence: TGTGCCAGCAGTTCACCGGGACAGGGGGTTCCCGGGGAGCTGTTTTTT. Translation gives CASSSPGQGVPGELFF.

The V gene is TRBV9, the J gene TRBJ2-7, with D perhaps given as TRBD1 or TRBD2 (5 bases each). With 4 bases removed from V and 2 bases from J, the gap between germline ends came to 13 bases. CDR3 length: 14 amino acids. CDR1 SGDLS and CDR2 YYNGEE come from the germline V gene. CDR3 residues: CASSSTQGAYEQYF. The CDR3 DNA reads as TGTGCCAGCAGCTCGACCCAGGGAGCCTACGAGCAGTACTTC.

J is TRBJ2-2 and V is TRBV27; the D is unclear. Deletions cut 5 bases from V and 6 bases from J, with 10 bases between. The V gene's germline CDR1 is MNHEY and CDR2 SMNVEV (reference sequence). CDR3 size: 13 residues. CDR3 DNA sequence: TGTGCCAGCAGTCCATGGGATTCCGGGGAGCTGTTTTTT. It is translated as CASSPWDSGELFF.

In the case of this clone: At the DNA level, this CDR3 is encoded by other sequences in the same sample as well. CDR3 residues: CASSQDTGYGYTF. DNA for the CDR3: TGCGCCAGCAGCCAGGACACGGGCTATGGCTACACCTTC. This chain uses TRBV4-3 with TRBJ1-2; a possible D gene is TRBD1 (5 bases). Germline CDR1 reads LGHNA; CDR2 reads YSLEER. This CDR3 region has 13 residues. Trimming removed 3 bases at V and 4 bases at J, with 9 bases between.

V gene TRBV4-2 combines with J gene TRBJ2-7; 9 bases agree with TRBD2. There are 16 residues in the CDR3. Germline CDR1 is LGHNA and CDR2 is YNFKEQ. Trimming took 3 bases from V and 3 from J; bases not matched to a gene: 9. CDR3 loop: CASSQGTGTSYYEQYF. CDR3 bases: TGTGCCAGCAGCCAGGGGACCGGGACTAGCTACTACGAGCAGTACTTC.

This chain joins TRBV12-1 and TRBJ2-1; TRBD2 is the table's D call, not checked against the DNA. TRBV12-1 represents a pseudogene. The length of the CDR3 is 15 residues. The CDR3 region is CASSFVAGGDNEQFF. CDR3 sequence (DNA): TGTGCCAGCAGCTTTGTAGCCGGGGGTGACAATGAGCAGTTCTTC.

The chain carries TRBV5-6 and TRBJ2-7; maybe TRBD2 (5 bases). Germline CDR1 SGHDT, CDR2 YYEEEE. V was cut by 0 bases and J by 7 bases, with 14 bases left in between. There are 14 residues in the CDR3. The CDR3 sequence is CASSLERRPGEQYF. CDR3 coding DNA: TGTGCCAGCAGCTTGGAAAGGCGACCGGGAGAGCAGTACTTC.

This rearrangement joins TRBV4-1 to TRBJ2-7; 7 bases match TRBD2. V gave up 0 bases and J gave up 3 bases; unmatched junction bases: 5. The CDR3 is 15 amino acids. Germline V gene lookup returns CDR1 MGHRA and CDR2 YSYEKL. In nucleotides, the CDR3 is TGCGCCAGCAGCCAAGAGGGGAGGGCGGGCTACGAGCAGTACTTC. Translation gives CASSQEGRAGYEQYF.

The J gene is TRBJ2-7, the V gene TRBV28; D might be TRBD2 (6 bases). This CDR3 is 18 amino acids long. Per the germline V gene, CDR1 is MDHEN and CDR2 is SYDVKM. V was shortened by 2 bases and J by 1 base, with 21 bases between the two germline ends. The CDR3 spells CASSLPLNRTIRSYEQYF. CDR3 DNA sequence: TGTGCCAGCAGTTTACCCCTAAACCGGACTATTCGATCCTACGAGCAGTACTTC.

V usage is TRBV7-9 and J usage is TRBJ1-3, with D possibly matching TRBD1 (6 bases). Per germline, CDR1 SEHNR and CDR2 FQNEAQ (reference sequence). The CDR3 sequence is 15 residues long. V lost 4 bases to trimming and J lost 6 bases, with 16 bases between them. In DNA, the CDR3 is TGTGCCAGCAGCTCCCCCGGGGGCCAAGTAAACACCATATATTTT. It yields the protein CASSSPGGQVNTIYF.

The CDR3 protein is CASSPRITYNEQFF. Here the CDR3 DNA reads TGTGCCAGCAGCCCTAGGATCACCTACAATGAGCAGTTCTTC. The chain carries TRBV7-2 and TRBJ2-1; D gene ambiguous. CDR1 is SGHTA, CDR2 FQGNSA, per germline. The length of the CDR3 is 14 residues. Trimming stripped 5 bases from V and 2 bases from J, with 10 bases between.

V and J are TRBV30 and TRBJ2-5; D may be TRBD1 (5 bases). The CDR3 consists of 14 residues. Germline V gives CDR1 GTSNPN, CDR2 SVGIG (reference sequence). The V and J ends lost 1 base and 1 base respectively, with 10 bases between them. The CDR3, as DNA: TGTGCCTGGAGTGCGGCTGACAGCCAAGAGACCCAGTACTTC. Amino acids: CAWSAADSQETQYF.

The chain is built from TRBV28 and TRBJ2-6; 7 bases are a match to TRBD1. This CDR3 comprises 15 residues. Germline values: CDR1 MDHEN, CDR2 SYDVKM. CDR3 DNA: TGTGGAGGGGGCCCGGGTCCCTCTGGGGCCAACGTCCTGACTTTC. Translation gives CGGGPGPSGANVLTF.

The chain is built from TRBV5-6 and TRBJ2-7, with TRBD1 matching over 8 bases. Germline CDR1 SGHDT, CDR2 YYEEEE. The CDR3 consists of 16 residues. V lost 3 bases and J lost 0; bases outside the gene matches: 8. The CDR3 loop is CASSSPGQESSYEQYF. CDR3 bases: TGTGCCAGCAGCTCCCCGGGACAGGAGAGCTCCTACGAGCAGTACTTC.

The gene calls are TRBV27 and TRBJ1-2; 10 bases align to TRBD1. This CDR3 comprises 16 residues. The V and J ends lost 5 bases and 1 base, in that order; junction bases with no gene match: 7. Per germline, CDR1 MNHEY and CDR2 SMNVEV (reference sequence). CDR3 sequence: CASSPSTGGDNYGYTF. In nucleotides, the CDR3 is TGTGCCAGCAGTCCCTCGACAGGGGGCGATAACTATGGCTACACCTTC.

The chain is built from TRBV7-2 and TRBJ2-3; D remains unclear. Germline values: CDR1 SGHTA, CDR2 FQGNSA. The CDR3 contains 16 residues. V dropped 5 bases and J dropped 6 bases, with 21 bases sitting between them. CDR3 in amino acids: CASSLPLGRQGDTQYF. As DNA, the CDR3 is TGTGCCAGCAGCCTACCCTTGGGCAGGCAAGGCGATACGCAGTATTTT.

The V and J genes are TRBV7-3 and TRBJ2-5, with D possibly called TRBD1 or TRBD2 (6 bases each). Between the trimmed V and J ends, which lost 5 bases and 5 bases, there was a span of 24 bases. Per germline, CDR1 SGHTA and CDR2 FQGTGA. This CDR3 contains 17 residues. As DNA, the CDR3 is TGTGCCAGCAGCCTAGGGGGAGGCCCCCTAGCACCGGAGACCCAGTACTTC. Amino acids: CASSLGGGPLAPETQYF.

On this clone itself: Other DNA sequences in the same sample also yield this CDR3. The chain has TRBV9 and TRBJ2-2; D is uncertain. Between the trimmed V and J ends, which lost 2 bases and 7 bases, there was a span of 9 bases. Germline CDR1 and CDR2: SGDLS and YYNGEE. The CDR3 is 13 residues long. The CDR3 DNA sequence: TGTGCCAGCAGCGTTTCTGGGGACGGGGAGCTGTTTTTT. Translation: CASSVSGDGELFF.

The chain carries TRBV6-5 and TRBJ2-7; the match to TRBD1 covers 7 bases. Germline values: CDR1 MNHEY, CDR2 SVGAGI. The CDR3 is 15 residues long. Unmatched junction bases numbered 9, after V lost 7 bases and J lost 0 bases. The CDR3 here is CASTNRGEASYEQYF. The CDR3 region has the DNA TGTGCCAGCACTAACAGGGGTGAGGCCTCCTACGAGCAGTACTTC.

This chain connects TRBV9 to TRBJ1-2; the match to TRBD1 covers 8 bases. Germline V gives CDR1 SGDLS, CDR2 YYNGEE. The length of the CDR3 is 14 residues. V trimming: 2 bases; J trimming: 7 bases; junction bases outside the gene matches: 7. Here the CDR3 reads CASSVEDRAPGYTF. As DNA, the CDR3 is TGTGCCAGCAGCGTCGAGGACAGGGCCCCTGGCTACACCTTC. Together with reference TRBV9 and TRBJ1-2, the CDR3 gives the full variable domain: DSGVTQTPKHLITATGQRVTLRCSPRSGDLSVYWYQQSLDQGLQFLIQYYNGEERAKGNILERFSAQQFPDLHSELNLSSLELGDSALYFCASSVEDRAPGYTFGSGTRLTVV.

This chain joins TRBV6-5 and TRBJ1-2, with 9 bases identical to TRBD1. The CDR3 has 15 residues. Germline CDR1 MNHEY, CDR2 SVGAGI. The V segment lost 1 base and the J segment 4 bases; nucleotides outside the gene matches: 4. The CDR3 DNA is TGTGCCAGCAGTTACTTCACAGGGGGCCGCTATGGCTACACCTTC. Protein: CASSYFTGGRYGYTF.

The chain uses TRBV13 and TRBJ1-4; D possibly corresponds to TRBD1 (5 bases). V was shortened by 5 bases and J by 8 bases, with 27 bases between the two germline ends. CDR1 and CDR2 (germline): PRHDT, FYEKMQ (reference sequence). The CDR3 is 18 residues long. CDR3 amino acids: CASSPPRGEDKEGEKLFF. The CDR3 DNA sequence: TGTGCCAGCAGCCCTCCTCGAGGGGAAGATAAGGAAGGCGAAAAACTGTTTTTT.

The count of this clone is one. The V call is TRBV13, the J call TRBJ1-1; no definite D call. V was trimmed by 2 bases and J by 8 bases, leaving 9 bases between them. This CDR3 contains 12 residues. CDR1 is PRHDT and CDR2 is FYEKMQ in the germline V gene (reference sequence). This CDR3 is CASSLLGREAFF. Written as DNA, the CDR3 is TGTGCCAGCAGCTTATTGGGCCGGGAAGCTTTCTTT.

The V gene is TRBV4-2, the J gene TRBJ2-7; no firm D call. The CDR3 runs 14 residues. V lost 5 bases to trimming and J lost 2 bases, with 13 bases between them. CDR1 and CDR2 (germline): LGHNA, YNFKEQ. The CDR3 is CASSTIYETYEQYF. For the CDR3, the DNA is TGTGCCAGCAGCACCATATACGAAACCTACGAGCAGTACTTC.